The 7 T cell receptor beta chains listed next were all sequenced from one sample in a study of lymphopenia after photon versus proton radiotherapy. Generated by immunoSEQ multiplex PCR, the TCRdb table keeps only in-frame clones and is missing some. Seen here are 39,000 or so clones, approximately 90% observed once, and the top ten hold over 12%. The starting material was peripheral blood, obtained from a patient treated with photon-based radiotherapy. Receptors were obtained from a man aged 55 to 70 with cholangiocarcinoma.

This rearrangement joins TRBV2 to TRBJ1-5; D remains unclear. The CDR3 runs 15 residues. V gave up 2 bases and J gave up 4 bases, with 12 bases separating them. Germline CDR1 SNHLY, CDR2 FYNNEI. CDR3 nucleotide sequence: TGTGCCAGCAGTGAAAGCTCGAGAGCAAATCAGCCCCAGCATTTT. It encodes CASSESSRANQPQHF.

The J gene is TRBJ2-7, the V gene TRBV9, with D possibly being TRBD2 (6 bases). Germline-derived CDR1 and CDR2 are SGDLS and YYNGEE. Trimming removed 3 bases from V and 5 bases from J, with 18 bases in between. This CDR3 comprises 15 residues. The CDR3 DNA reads TGTGCCAGCAGCGCAGGACCCAGCCCGGGGGACGAGCAGTACTTC. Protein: CASSAGPSPGDEQYF.

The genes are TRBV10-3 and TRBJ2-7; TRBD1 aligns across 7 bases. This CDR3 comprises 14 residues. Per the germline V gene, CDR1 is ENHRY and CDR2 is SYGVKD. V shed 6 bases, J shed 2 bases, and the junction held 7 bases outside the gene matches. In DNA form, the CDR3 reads TGTGCCATCAGCGTCCGGGACAGTCCCTACGAGCAGTACTTC. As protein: CAISVRDSPYEQYF.

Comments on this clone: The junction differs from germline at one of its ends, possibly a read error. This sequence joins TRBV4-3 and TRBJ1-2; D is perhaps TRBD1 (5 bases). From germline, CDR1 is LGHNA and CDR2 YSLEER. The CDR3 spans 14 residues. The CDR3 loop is CANSPQGSDYGYTF. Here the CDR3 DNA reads TGCGCCAACAGCCCTCAGGGTTCTGACTATGGCTACACCTTC.

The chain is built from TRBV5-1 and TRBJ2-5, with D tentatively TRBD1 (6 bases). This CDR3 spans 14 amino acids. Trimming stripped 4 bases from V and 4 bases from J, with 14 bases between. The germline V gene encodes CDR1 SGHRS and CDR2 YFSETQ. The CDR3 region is CASSGSGAGETQYF. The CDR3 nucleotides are TGCGCCAGCAGCGGCTCAGGGGCTGGAGAGACCCAGTACTTC.

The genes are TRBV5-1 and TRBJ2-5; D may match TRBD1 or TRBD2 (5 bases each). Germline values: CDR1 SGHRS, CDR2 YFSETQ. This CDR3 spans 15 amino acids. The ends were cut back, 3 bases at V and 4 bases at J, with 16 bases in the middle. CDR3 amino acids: CASSWGGGEGETQYF. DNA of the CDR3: TGCGCCAGCAGCTGGGGCGGCGGAGAGGGAGAGACCCAGTACTTC.

In DNA form, the CDR3 reads TGCGCCAGCAGCACCCGTTTGAACACTGAAGCTTTCTTT. The encoded protein is CASSTRLNTEAFF. V and J are TRBV5-1 and TRBJ1-1, with D unresolved. Per germline, CDR1 SGHRS and CDR2 YFSETQ. The CDR3 has 13 amino acids. Trimming pared 4 bases from V and 0 bases from J, leaving 7 bases between.